This T cell receptor (beta chain) is drawn from a study of technical replicates of blood from a handful of donors. Profiling relied on immunoSEQ multiplex PCR, and the TCRdb table lists in-frame clones only, not all of them. Here the sample spans about 74,000 clones, over 90% being singletons. Germline V gene lookup returns CDR1 SNHLY and CDR2 FYNNEI. The V and J ends lost 8 bases and 1 base respectively, with 12 bases between them. There are 13 residues in the CDR3. The TCR originated in a human donor in good health. The gene calls are TRBV2 and TRBJ2-7, with D perhaps matching TRBD2 (6 bases). Input material: T cells isolated from PBMCs. The CDR3 here is CASCGVGSYEQYF. The CDR3 DNA follows: TGTGCCAGCTGCGGGGTAGGATCCTACGAGCAGTACTTC.